This T cell receptor (beta chain) came from a study of T cell repertoires in cytomegalovirus infection. Study-wide background: The study used recently identified HLA-C-restricted and well-studied HLA-B-restricted CMV epitopes. Study-wide points: The ex vivo response showed dominance by HLA-C-restricted CMV-specific TCR beta clonotypes.

TCRdb reprocessed the reads via MiXCR and lists one record per CDR3 protein. The data show about 52,000 distinct CDR3 sequences, roughly 20% seen once. In regard to this clonotype: Its antigen is as yet unknown.

Germline V gives CDR1 MGHRA, CDR2 YSYEKL. The CDR3 is 18 amino acids. The V end lost 5 bases, the J end lost 0 bases, and 19 bases lay between the germline ends. Sequencing used CD8+ T cells from cultured PBMCs, obtained from culture after CMV antigen stimulation. The chain is built from TRBV4-1 and TRBJ2-2; possibly TRBD2 for D (5 bases). This sequence was found in a human donor in good health (CMV status not recorded). Some clones in this sample may be carry-over from other donors' samples. For the CDR3, the DNA is TGCGCCAGCAGCTACCCAAGCAGCGGAGAGGCGAACACCGGGGAGCTGTTTTTT. Its translation: CASSYPSSGEANTGELFF.